The clone carrying this TCR beta chain occurred many times. The antigen remains undetermined. The V end lost 0 bases, the J end lost 4 bases, and 9 bases lay between the germline ends. From germline, CDR1 is SGHAT and CDR2 FQNNGV. The CDR3 runs to 15 residues. The data derive from a study of beta chain features in type 1 diabetes. The study reverse transcribed the entire isolated RNA, so it sequenced expressed TCRB transcripts. The method was immunoSEQ multiplex PCR; TCRdb's version includes in-frame clones alone and lacks a portion of them. This sample yields fewer than 400,000 clones, of which roughly 8% are seen a single time; less than 0.5% belongs to the top ten. General study results and limits: The study found that naive, central memory and Treg TCRB repertoires appeared more similar in patients than in healthy donors.

This TCR was recovered from a woman under 30 in good health. Sequencing was done on a sample of central memory CD4+ T cells from blood. The rearrangement links TRBV11-2 to TRBJ2-2; D unresolved. The chain's CDR3 is CASSLEPSATGELFF. CDR3 bases: TGTGCCAGCAGCTTAGAGCCCTCTGCCACCGGGGAGCTGTTTTTT.